The 22 T cell receptor beta chains below come from one sample, sequenced in a study of identical twins. TCRdb re-analysed the 5' RACE reads in MiXCR, keeping a single row per CDR3 protein. The repertoire holds under 900,000 distinct CDR3 sequences, with roughly 18% as singletons. These data were likewise used in another study, on T cells expressing NK-cell markers.

Sequenced input: PBMCs. These receptors were taken from a woman under 30 in good health.

The chain is built from TRBV11-2 and TRBJ2-1; weak D call: TRBD1 (5 bases). V lost 4 bases to trimming and J lost 11 bases, with 12 bases between them. There are 12 residues in the CDR3. In germline, CDR1 is SGHAT, CDR2 FQNNGV. Written as DNA, the CDR3 is TGTGCCAGCAGCTATGACAGCTTAAAGCAGTTCTTC. Translation gives CASSYDSLKQFF.

This chain uses TRBV20-1 with TRBJ2-3; perhaps TRBD1 as D (6 bases). Trimming took 6 bases from V and 0 from J, leaving 16 bases between them. Germline CDR1 reads DFQATT; CDR2 reads SNEGSKA (reference sequence). The CDR3 covers 15 residues. This CDR3 reads CSAVSRTASTDTQYF. The CDR3 DNA is TGCAGTGCCGTCTCTCGGACAGCTAGCACAGATACGCAGTATTTT.

V and J are TRBV10-2 and TRBJ2-2, with 7 positions matching TRBD1. J lost 7 bases, V lost 4 bases, and 9 bases had no gene match. Looked up from germline, CDR1 is WSHSY and CDR2 is SAAADI. The CDR3 is 15 residues long. In DNA, the CDR3 is TGCGCCAGCAGTGGGCGACAGGGTAGTGGCGGGGAGCTGTTTTTT. This codes for CASSGRQGSGGELFF.

This clonotype was seen a handful of times. J is TRBJ2-7 and V is TRBV27; possible D gene TRBD1, 5 bases. Per germline, CDR1 MNHEY and CDR2 SMNVEV (reference sequence). Deletions cut 3 bases from V and 6 bases from J, with 9 bases between. This CDR3 has 12 residues. CDR3 amino acids: CASSLVGREQYF. CDR3 nucleotides: TGTGCCAGCAGTTTGGTGGGGCGCGAGCAGTACTTC.

This clonotype occurred a few times. This sequence joins TRBV6-5 and TRBJ1-1, with a weak D call TRBD1 (6 bases). V was cut by 0 bases and J by 2 bases, with 10 bases left in between. The CDR3 covers 15 residues. Germline V CDR1 and CDR2: MNHEY, SVGAGI. The CDR3 DNA follows: TGTGCCAGCAGTTACTCCGGACAGCCAAACACTGAAGCTTTCTTT. Translation gives CASSYSGQPNTEAFF.

This clonotype was detected only once. The gene calls are TRBV6-2 or TRBV6-3 and TRBJ2-7; TRBD1 agrees at 11 bases. Germline CDR1 reads MNHEY; CDR2 reads SVGEGT. This CDR3 is built from 15 residues. The ends lost 7 bases at V and 3 bases at J; junction bases unmatched: 8. In DNA, the CDR3 is TGTGCCAGCACCCTCGGGACAGGGGGTCTCTACGAGCAGTACTTC. It yields the protein CASTLGTGGLYEQYF.

The genes are TRBV12-3 or TRBV12-4 and TRBJ2-7; 7 bases fit TRBD1. The V and J ends lost 5 bases and 3 bases, in that order; junction bases with no gene match: 4. This CDR3 comprises 13 residues. CDR3 amino acids: CASSGDSFYEQYF. Written as DNA, the CDR3 is TGTGCCAGCAGTGGGGACAGCTTCTACGAGCAGTACTTC.

The chain joins TRBV2 to TRBJ2-7; TRBD1 might be the D (5 bases). The CDR3 totals 16 residues. V was pared by 1 base and J by 4 bases, with 17 bases between. CDR1 and CDR2 (germline): SNHLY, FYNNEI. This CDR3 is CASSEDEATAIYEQYF. CDR3 coding DNA: TGTGCCAGCAGTGAAGATGAGGCGACAGCGATTTACGAGCAGTACTTC.

This clonotype was counted between two and nine times. The V and J genes are TRBV29-1 and TRBJ1-2; unclear D gene. The germline V gene has CDR1 SQVTM and CDR2 ANQGSEA. The V end was cut by 0 bases, the J end by 3 bases, with 14 bases between. The CDR3 has 15 amino acids. CDR3 region: CSVEDPQVRDYGYTF. CDR3 sequence (DNA): TGCAGCGTTGAAGATCCGCAGGTTAGGGACTATGGCTACACCTTC.

The V gene is TRBV5-1, the J gene TRBJ2-1, with D perhaps TRBD2 (5 bases). There are 15 residues in the CDR3. Germline CDR1 is SGHRS and CDR2 is YFSETQ. V was trimmed by 0 bases and J by 9 bases, leaving 16 bases between them. CDR3 sequence reads: CASSLEASLNGEQFF. CDR3 DNA: TGCGCCAGCAGCTTGGAGGCTAGCCTGAACGGTGAGCAGTTCTTC.

This clonotype was detected a few times. The genes are TRBV5-1 and TRBJ1-1; 7 bases map to TRBD1. V gave up 3 bases and J gave up 5 bases; unmatched junction bases: 10. CDR3 length equals 15 residues. Germline V gene sequence: CDR1 SGHRS, CDR2 YFSETQ. DNA for the CDR3: TGCGCCAGCAGCTCCACAGGGGTGAGCGGGACTGAAGCTTTCTTT. This gives the protein CASSSTGVSGTEAFF.

This clonotype was found a few times. The genes are TRBV7-9 and TRBJ2-3; TRBD2 aligns across 9 bases. CDR1 SEHNR and CDR2 FQNEAQ come from the germline V gene (reference sequence). The CDR3 is made up of 15 amino acids. With V trimmed by 5 bases and J by 1 base, 4 bases remained unmatched. CDR3 bases: TGTGCCAGCAGCCCAGCGGGGGGACGCACAGATACGCAGTATTTT. This codes for CASSPAGGRTDTQYF.

This sequence joins TRBV7-9 and TRBJ1-2; D is unresolved. Looked up from germline, CDR1 is SEHNR and CDR2 is FQNEAQ (reference sequence). The CDR3 length is 15 residues. The ends were cut back, 4 bases at V and 5 bases at J, with 17 bases in the middle. Here the CDR3 DNA reads TGTGCCAGCAGCTCCTGGGAGCAAGGGCGGTATGGCTACACCTTC. This sequence encodes CASSSWEQGRYGYTF.

This chain connects TRBV29-1 to TRBJ1-1; the D gene is possibly TRBD1 (5 bases). Germline assignment: CDR1 SQVTM and CDR2 ANQGSEA. The CDR3 consists of 13 residues. Between the trimmed V and J ends, which lost 1 base and 4 bases, there was a span of 10 bases. The CDR3 is CSVEVGEGTEAFF. In DNA, the CDR3 is TGCAGCGTTGAAGTAGGGGAGGGCACTGAAGCTTTCTTT.

This chain connects TRBV4-3 to TRBJ2-1; the D is unclear. The CDR3 spans 14 residues. Germline lookup yields CDR1 LGHNA and CDR2 YSLEER. V lost 0 bases to trimming and J lost 15 bases, with 18 bases between them. The CDR3 nucleotides are TGCGCCAGCAGCCAAGATATTAGGAGTAGTAGGCTGTTCTTC. Translating gives CASSQDIRSSRLFF.

This clonotype has only a few counts. V usage is TRBV29-1 and J usage is TRBJ1-2, with a weak D call TRBD1 (6 bases). Germline V lookup: CDR1 SQVTM, CDR2 ANQGSEA. The germline V and J ends were trimmed by 5 bases and 4 bases, with 14 bases remaining between them. CDR3 length: 13 residues. This CDR3 reads CSVNRDSGYGYTF. DNA of the CDR3: TGCAGCGTTAACAGGGATTCGGGCTATGGCTACACCTTC.

The chain is built from TRBV10-3 and TRBJ2-7; D is possibly TRBD1 or TRBD2 (5 bases each). Germline CDR1 ENHRY, CDR2 SYGVKD. The CDR3 is made up of 13 amino acids. Trimming took 7 bases from V and 6 from J, leaving 16 bases between them. CDR3 bases: TGTGCCATCAAACTCGTGGGGGATGGCGAGCAGTACTTC. Translating it yields CAIKLVGDGEQYF.

The table lists this clonotype with a few counts. This chain links TRBV29-1 with TRBJ1-4; 7 bases match TRBD1. The CDR3 contains 13 residues. Germline V CDR1 and CDR2: SQVTM, ANQGSEA. Germline trimming cut 6 bases from V and 3 bases from J; bases unmatched to any gene: 4. CDR3 in DNA: TGCAGCGTCGCAGGGGGATCTAATGAAAAACTGTTTTTT. Translating it yields CSVAGGSNEKLFF.

This clonotype has just a few counts. The chain couples TRBV12-3 or TRBV12-4 to TRBJ2-2; D is uncertain. The length of the CDR3 is 14 residues. The V end was cut by 3 bases, the J end by 4 bases, with 9 bases between. The DNA of the CDR3 is TGTGCCAGCAGTTTTATTCCTGGCACCGGGGAGCTGTTTTTT. This gives the protein CASSFIPGTGELFF.

This clonotype was counted between two and nine times. This rearrangement joins TRBV20-1 to TRBJ1-4; D is ambiguous. Germline lookup yields CDR1 DFQATT and CDR2 SNEGSKA (reference sequence). The CDR3 is 11 amino acids. V was trimmed by 6 bases and J by 0 bases, leaving 2 bases between them. The CDR3 nucleotides are TGCAGTGCCCCAACTAATGAAAAACTGTTTTTT. It codes for CSAPTNEKLFF.

V usage is TRBV29-1 and J usage is TRBJ2-5; D may correspond to TRBD1 or TRBD2 (5 bases each). This CDR3 contains 15 residues. CDR1 SQVTM and CDR2 ANQGSEA come from the germline V gene. The ends were cut back, 8 bases at V and 1 base at J, with 20 bases in the middle. CDR3 in amino acids: CSIKSGTLIQETQYF. The CDR3 DNA is TGCAGCATAAAGTCGGGGACGCTAATCCAAGAGACCCAGTACTTC.

This clonotype was observed a few times. This chain links TRBV5-1 with TRBJ2-1; the D is unclear. The CDR3 extends over 13 amino acids. V lost 0 bases to trimming and J lost 15 bases, with 16 bases between them. Germline-derived CDR1 and CDR2 are SGHRS and YFSETQ. The CDR3 region has the DNA TGCGCCAGCAGCTTGGGGATTCATGAGTTTCGGTTCTTC. This sequence encodes CASSLGIHEFRFF. The full variable domain, rest sourced from reference TRBV5-1 and TRBJ2-1, is KAGVTQTPRYLIKTRGQQVTLSCSPISGHRSVSWYQQTPGQGLQFLFEYFSETQRNKGNFPGRFSGRQFSNSRSEMNVSTLELGDSALYLCASSLGIHEFRFFGPGTRLTVL.